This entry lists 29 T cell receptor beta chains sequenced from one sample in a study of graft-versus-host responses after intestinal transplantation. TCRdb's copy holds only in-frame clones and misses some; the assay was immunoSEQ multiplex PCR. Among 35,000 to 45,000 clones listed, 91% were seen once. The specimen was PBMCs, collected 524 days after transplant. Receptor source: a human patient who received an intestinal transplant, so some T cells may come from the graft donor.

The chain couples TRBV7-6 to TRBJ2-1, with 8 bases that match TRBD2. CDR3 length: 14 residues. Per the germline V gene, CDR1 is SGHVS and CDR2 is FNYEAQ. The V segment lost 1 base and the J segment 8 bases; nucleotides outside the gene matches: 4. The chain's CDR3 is CASSLVAGLDEQFF. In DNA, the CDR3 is TGTGCCAGCAGCTTAGTAGCGGGGCTAGATGAGCAGTTCTTC.

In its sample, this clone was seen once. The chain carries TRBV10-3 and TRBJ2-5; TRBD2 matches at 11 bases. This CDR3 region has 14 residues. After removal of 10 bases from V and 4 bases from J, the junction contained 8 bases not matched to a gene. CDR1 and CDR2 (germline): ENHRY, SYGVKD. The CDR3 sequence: CASTPLAGGETQYF. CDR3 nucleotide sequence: TGTGCCAGCACGCCCCTAGCGGGAGGAGAGACCCAGTACTTC.

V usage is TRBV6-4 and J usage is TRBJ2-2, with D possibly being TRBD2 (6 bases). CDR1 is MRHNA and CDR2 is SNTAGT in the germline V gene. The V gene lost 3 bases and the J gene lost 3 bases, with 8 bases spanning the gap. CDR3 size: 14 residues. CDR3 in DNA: TGTGCCAGCAGTGAGGTAGCGGACACCGGGGAGCTGTTTTTT. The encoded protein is CASSEVADTGELFF.

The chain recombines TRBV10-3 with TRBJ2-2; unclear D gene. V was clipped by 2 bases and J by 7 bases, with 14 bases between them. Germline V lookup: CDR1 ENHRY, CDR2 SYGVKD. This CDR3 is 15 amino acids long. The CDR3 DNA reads TGTGCCATCAGTGAGGAGACTCCCCCCGGCGGGGAGCTGTTTTTT. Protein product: CAISEETPPGGELFF.

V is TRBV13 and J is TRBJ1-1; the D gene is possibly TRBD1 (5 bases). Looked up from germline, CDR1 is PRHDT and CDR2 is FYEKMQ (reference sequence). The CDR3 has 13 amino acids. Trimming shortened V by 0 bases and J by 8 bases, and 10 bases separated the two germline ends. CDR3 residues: CASSLGAAGEAFF. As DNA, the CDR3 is TGTGCCAGCAGCTTAGGGGCGGCAGGGGAAGCTTTCTTT.

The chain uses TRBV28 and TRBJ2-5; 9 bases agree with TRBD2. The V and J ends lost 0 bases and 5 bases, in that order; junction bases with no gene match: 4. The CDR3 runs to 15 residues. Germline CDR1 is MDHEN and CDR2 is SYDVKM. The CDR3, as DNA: TGTGCCAGCAGTTTATGGGCTAGCGGGACGGAGACCCAGTACTTC. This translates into CASSLWASGTETQYF.

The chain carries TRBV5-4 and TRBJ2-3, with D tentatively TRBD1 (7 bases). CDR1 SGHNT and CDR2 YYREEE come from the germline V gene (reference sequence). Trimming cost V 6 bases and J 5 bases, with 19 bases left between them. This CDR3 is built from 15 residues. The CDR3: CASTQGGATGDTQYF. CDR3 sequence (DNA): TGTGCCAGCACCCAGGGGGGAGCTACGGGAGATACGCAGTATTTT.

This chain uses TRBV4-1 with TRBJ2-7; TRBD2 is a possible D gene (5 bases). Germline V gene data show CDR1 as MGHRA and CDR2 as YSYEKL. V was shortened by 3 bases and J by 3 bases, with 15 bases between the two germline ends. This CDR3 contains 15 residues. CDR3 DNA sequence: TGCGCCAGCAGCCACGAGAGCCCAGGACTCTACGAGCAGTACTTC. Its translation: CASSHESPGLYEQYF.

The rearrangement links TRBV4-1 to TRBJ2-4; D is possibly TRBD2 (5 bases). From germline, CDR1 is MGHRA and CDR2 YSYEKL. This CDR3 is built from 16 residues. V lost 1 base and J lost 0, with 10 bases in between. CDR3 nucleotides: TGCGCCAGCAGCCAAGCGGGGTGGGTAGCCAAAAACATTCAGTACTTC. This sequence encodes CASSQAGWVAKNIQYF.

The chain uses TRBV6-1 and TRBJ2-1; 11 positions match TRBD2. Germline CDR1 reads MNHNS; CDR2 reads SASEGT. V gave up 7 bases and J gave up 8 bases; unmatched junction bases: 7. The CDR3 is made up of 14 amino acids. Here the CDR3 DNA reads TGTGCCAGCACCCCGGGACTAGCGGTCGATGAGCAGTTCTTC. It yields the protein CASTPGLAVDEQFF.

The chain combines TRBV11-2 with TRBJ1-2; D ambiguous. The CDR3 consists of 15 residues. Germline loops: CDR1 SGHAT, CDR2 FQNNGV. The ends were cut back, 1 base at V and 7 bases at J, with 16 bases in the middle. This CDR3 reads CASSLVANMVVGYTF. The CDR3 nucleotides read TGTGCCAGCAGCTTAGTAGCTAACATGGTAGTTGGCTACACCTTC.

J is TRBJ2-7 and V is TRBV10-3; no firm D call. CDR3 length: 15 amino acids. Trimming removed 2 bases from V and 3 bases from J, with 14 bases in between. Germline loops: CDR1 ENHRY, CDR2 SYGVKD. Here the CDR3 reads CAISEPATKGYEQYF. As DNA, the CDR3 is TGTGCCATCAGTGAGCCAGCGACAAAGGGCTACGAGCAGTACTTC.

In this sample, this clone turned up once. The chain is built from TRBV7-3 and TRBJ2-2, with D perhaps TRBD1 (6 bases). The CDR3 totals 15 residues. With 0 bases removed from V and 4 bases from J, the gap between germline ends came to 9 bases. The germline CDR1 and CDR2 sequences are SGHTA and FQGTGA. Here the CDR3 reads CASSLTDSSTGELFF. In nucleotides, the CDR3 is TGTGCCAGCAGCTTAACGGACAGTTCCACCGGGGAGCTGTTTTTT.

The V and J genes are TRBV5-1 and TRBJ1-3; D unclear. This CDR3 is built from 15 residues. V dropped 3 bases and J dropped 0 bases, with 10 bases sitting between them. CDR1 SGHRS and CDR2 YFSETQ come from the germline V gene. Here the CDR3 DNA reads TGCGCCAGCAGCTCTGAGGGCCTCTCTGGAAACACCATATATTTT. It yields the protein CASSSEGLSGNTIYF.

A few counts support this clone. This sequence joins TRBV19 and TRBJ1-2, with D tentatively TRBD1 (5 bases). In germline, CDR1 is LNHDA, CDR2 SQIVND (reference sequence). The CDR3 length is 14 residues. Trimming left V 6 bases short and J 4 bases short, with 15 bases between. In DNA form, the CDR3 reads TGTGCCAGTAGCCAACAGGAAAAACCCTATGGCTACACCTTC. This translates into CASSQQEKPYGYTF.

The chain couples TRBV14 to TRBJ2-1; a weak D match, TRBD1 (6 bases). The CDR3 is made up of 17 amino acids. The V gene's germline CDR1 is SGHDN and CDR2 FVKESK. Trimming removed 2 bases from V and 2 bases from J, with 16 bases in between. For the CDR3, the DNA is TGTGCCAGCAGCCAACACCCGAGGGGGAAAACCTACAATGAGCAGTTCTTC. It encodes CASSQHPRGKTYNEQFF.

The CDR3 region is CASSITRNQPQHF. The CDR3 DNA follows: TGTGCCAGTAGTATTACCAGAAATCAGCCCCAGCATTTT. This chain links TRBV19 with TRBJ1-5; the D is unclear. The CDR3 length is 13 residues. The ends were cut back, 3 bases at V and 4 bases at J, with 7 bases in the middle. The germline V gene has CDR1 LNHDA and CDR2 SQIVND (reference sequence).

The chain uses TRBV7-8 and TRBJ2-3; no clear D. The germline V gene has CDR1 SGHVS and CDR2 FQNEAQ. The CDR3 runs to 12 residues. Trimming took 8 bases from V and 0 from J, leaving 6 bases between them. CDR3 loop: CASSWSTDTQYF. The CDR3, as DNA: TGTGCCAGCTCTTGGAGCACAGATACGCAGTATTTT.

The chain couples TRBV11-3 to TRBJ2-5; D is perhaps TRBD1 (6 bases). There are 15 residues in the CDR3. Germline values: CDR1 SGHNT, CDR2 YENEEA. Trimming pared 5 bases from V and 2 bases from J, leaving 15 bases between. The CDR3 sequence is CASSLSSQGQETQYF. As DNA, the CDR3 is TGTGCCAGCAGCCTTTCCTCGCAGGGGCAAGAGACCCAGTACTTC.

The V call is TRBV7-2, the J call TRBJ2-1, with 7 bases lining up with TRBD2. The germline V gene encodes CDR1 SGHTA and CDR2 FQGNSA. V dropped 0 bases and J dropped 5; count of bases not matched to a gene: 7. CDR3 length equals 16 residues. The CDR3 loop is CASSLAVTSLHNEQFF. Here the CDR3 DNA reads TGTGCCAGCAGCTTAGCAGTGACTAGCCTCCACAATGAGCAGTTCTTC.

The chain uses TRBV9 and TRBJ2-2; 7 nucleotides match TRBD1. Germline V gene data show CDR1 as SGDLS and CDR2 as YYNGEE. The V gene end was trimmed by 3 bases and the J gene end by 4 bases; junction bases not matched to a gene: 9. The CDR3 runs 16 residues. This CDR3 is CASSGGRDSATGELFF. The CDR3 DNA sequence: TGTGCCAGCAGCGGAGGACGGGACAGCGCCACCGGGGAGCTGTTTTTT. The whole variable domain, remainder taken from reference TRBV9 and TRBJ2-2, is DSGVTQTPKHLITATGQRVTLRCSPRSGDLSVYWYQQSLDQGLQFLIQYYNGEERAKGNILERFSAQQFPDLHSELNLSSLELGDSALYFCASSGGRDSATGELFFGEGSRLTVL.

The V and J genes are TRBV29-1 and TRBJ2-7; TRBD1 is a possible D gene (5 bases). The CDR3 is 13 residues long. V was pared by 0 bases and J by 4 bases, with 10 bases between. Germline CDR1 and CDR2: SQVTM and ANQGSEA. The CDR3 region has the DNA TGCAGCGTTGAAGAGTCAGGGATTTACGAGCAGTACTTC. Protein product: CSVEESGIYEQYF.

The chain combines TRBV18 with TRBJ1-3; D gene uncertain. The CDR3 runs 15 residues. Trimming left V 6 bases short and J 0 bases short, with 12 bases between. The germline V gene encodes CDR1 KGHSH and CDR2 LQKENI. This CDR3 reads CASSPVGLSGNTIYF. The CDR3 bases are TGTGCCAGCTCTCCAGTGGGCCTCTCTGGAAACACCATATATTTT.

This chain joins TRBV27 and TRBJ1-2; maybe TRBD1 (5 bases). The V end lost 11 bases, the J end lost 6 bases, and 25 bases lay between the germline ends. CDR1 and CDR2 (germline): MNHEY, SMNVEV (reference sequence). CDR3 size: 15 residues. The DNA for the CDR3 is TGTGCCGTGGGGGGAGGGGCTTTTAGGGAAAATGGCTACACCTTC. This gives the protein CAVGGGAFRENGYTF.

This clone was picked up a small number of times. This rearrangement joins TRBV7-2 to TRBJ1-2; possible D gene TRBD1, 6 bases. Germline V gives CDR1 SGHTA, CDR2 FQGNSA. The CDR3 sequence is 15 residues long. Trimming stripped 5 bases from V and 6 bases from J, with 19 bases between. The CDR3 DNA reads TGTGCCAGCAGCATAGTGGGAGGGCCAGGGGATGGCTACACCTTC. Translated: CASSIVGGPGDGYTF.

The chain's CDR3 is CASGLTASGRDYTDTQYF. CDR3 DNA: TGTGCTAGTGGTTTGACAGCTAGCGGGAGGGATTACACAGATACGCAGTATTTT. J is TRBJ2-3 and V is TRBV12-5; TRBD2 matches 12 bases. CDR1 is LGHNT and CDR2 is FRNRAP in the germline V gene. The CDR3 runs to 18 residues. The V and J ends lost 2 bases and 2 bases, in that order; junction bases with no gene match: 8.

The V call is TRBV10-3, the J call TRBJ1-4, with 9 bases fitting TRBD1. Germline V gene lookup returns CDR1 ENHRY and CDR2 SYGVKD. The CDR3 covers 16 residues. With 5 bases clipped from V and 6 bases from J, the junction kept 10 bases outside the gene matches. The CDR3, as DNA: TGTGCCATCAGTTCGGGACAGGGCGGAGGGGATGAAAAACTGTTTTTT. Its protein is CAISSGQGGGDEKLFF.

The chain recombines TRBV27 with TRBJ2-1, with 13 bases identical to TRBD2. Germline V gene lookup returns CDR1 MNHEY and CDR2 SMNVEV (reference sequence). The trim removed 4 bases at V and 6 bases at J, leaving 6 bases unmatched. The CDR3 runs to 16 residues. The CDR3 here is CASSSRTSGSGNEQFF. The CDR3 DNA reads TGTGCCAGCAGTTCCCGGACTAGCGGGAGCGGCAATGAGCAGTTCTTC.

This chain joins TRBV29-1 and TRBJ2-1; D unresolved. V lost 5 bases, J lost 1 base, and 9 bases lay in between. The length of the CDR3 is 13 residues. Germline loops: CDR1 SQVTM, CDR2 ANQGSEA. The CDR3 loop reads CSVLSTSYNEQFF. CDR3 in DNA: TGCAGCGTTCTTAGTACATCCTACAATGAGCAGTTCTTC.